The clone carrying this TCR beta chain was detected many times. Antigen: not known. This record comes from a study of CD8 T cells in ankylosing spondylitis. Broader study findings: Apparently characteristic of ankylosing spondylitis blood was a TCR beta motif (roughly eight highly homologous variants). Within peripheral blood, clones linked to disease were CD8+ and relatively rare.

Germline V gene sequence: CDR1 SQVTM, CDR2 ANQGSEA. V dropped 7 bases and J dropped 3 bases, with 15 bases sitting between them. CDR3 length: 13 amino acids. Each TCR beta library was made by quantitative 5'-RACE that incorporated molecular barcodes. TCRdb re-called the 5' RACE reads with MiXCR, one entry per CDR3 protein. The sample lists 200,000 or so distinct CDR3 sequences; roughly 20% were seen once. The TCR comes from a male donor aged 10-30 years with ankylosing spondylitis or in good health (not recorded which). The source material was blood, either unsorted or a sorted T cell fraction (not recorded which). The rearrangement joins TRBV29-1 to TRBJ1-1; D is undetermined. The CDR3 coding sequence is TGCAGCGGTGCGGCAGATCAAGACACTGAAGCTTTCTTT. Its protein product is CSGAADQDTEAFF.